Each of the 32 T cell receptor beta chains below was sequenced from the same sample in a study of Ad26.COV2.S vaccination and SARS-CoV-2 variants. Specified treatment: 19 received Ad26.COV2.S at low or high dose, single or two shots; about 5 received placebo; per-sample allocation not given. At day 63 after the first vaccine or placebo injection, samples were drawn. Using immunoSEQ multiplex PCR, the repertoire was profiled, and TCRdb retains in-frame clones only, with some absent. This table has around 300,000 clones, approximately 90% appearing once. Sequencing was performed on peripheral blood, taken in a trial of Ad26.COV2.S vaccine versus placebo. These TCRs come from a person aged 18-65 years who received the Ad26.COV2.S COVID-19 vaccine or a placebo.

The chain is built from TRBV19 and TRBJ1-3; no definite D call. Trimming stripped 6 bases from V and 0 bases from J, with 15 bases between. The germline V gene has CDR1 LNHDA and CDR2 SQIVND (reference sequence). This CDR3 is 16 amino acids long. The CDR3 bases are TGTGCCAGTAGCCCCTTCCGCGGAGGCTCTGGAAACACCATATATTTT. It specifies CASSPFRGGSGNTIYF. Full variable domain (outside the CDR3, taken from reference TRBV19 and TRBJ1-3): DGGITQSPKYLFRKEGQNVTLSCEQNLNHDAMYWYRQDPGQGLRLIYYSQIVNDFQKGDIAEGYSVSREKKESFPLTVTSAQKNPTAFYLCASSPFRGGSGNTIYFGEGSWLTVV.

The DNA of the CDR3 is TGTGCCAGCAATCGGTACGGAGGCAATGAGCAGTTCTTC. Translating it yields CASNRYGGNEQFF. The rearrangement joins TRBV9 to TRBJ2-1, with D maybe TRBD2 (5 bases). V was pared by 6 bases and J by 6 bases, with 13 bases between. Germline assignment: CDR1 SGDLS and CDR2 YYNGEE. CDR3 length equals 13 residues.

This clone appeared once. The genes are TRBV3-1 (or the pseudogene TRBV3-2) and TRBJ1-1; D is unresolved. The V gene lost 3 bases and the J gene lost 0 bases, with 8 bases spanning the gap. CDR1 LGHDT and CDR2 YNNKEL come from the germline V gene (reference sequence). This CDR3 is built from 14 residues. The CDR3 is CASSHSTVNTEAFF. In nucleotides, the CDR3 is TGTGCCAGCAGCCATTCGACGGTGAACACTGAAGCTTTCTTT.

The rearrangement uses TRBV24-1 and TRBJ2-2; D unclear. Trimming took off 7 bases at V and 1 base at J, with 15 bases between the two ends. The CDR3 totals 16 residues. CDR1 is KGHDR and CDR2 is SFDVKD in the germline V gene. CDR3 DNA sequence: TGTGCCACCAGCCCCACCTTCTTCCGGAACACCGGGGAGCTGTTTTTT. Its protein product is CATSPTFFRNTGELFF.

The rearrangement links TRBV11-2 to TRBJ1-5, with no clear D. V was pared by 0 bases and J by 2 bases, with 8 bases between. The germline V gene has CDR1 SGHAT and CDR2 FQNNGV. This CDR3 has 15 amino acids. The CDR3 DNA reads TGTGCCAGCAGCTTAGAGCTGGCCGGCAATCAGCCCCAGCATTTT. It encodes CASSLELAGNQPQHF.

The CDR3 reads CASSRGGAYEQYF. As DNA, the CDR3 is TGTGCCAGCAGCCGCGGGGGGGCCTACGAGCAGTACTTC. This chain joins TRBV12-3 or TRBV12-4 and TRBJ2-7; 9 bases line up with TRBD2. The CDR3 runs 13 residues. J was trimmed by 2 bases and V by 6 bases; bases with no gene match: 2.

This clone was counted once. DNA of the CDR3: TGTGCCAGCAGTCGACAGGGTGCGGGGACCCAGTACTTC. Amino acid sequence: CASSRQGAGTQYF. The chain joins TRBV28 to TRBJ2-5; 7 bases are a match to TRBD1. The germline V gene encodes CDR1 MDHEN and CDR2 SYDVKM. The CDR3 spans 13 residues. Losses at the gene ends were 5 bases for V and 7 bases for J; bases not matched to a gene: 7. The complete variable domain, with remaining parts taken from reference TRBV28 and TRBJ2-5, reads DVKVTQSSRYLVKRTGEKVFLECVQDMDHENMFWYRQDPGLGLRLIYFSYDVKMKEKGDIPEGYSVSREKKERFSLILESASTNQTSMYLCASSRQGAGTQYFGPGTRLLVL.

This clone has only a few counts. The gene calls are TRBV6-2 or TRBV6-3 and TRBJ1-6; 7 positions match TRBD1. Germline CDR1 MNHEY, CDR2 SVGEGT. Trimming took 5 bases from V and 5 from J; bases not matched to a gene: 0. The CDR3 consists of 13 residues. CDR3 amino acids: CASSGQDNSPLHF. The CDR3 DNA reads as TGTGCCAGCAGTGGACAGGATAATTCACCCCTCCACTTT.

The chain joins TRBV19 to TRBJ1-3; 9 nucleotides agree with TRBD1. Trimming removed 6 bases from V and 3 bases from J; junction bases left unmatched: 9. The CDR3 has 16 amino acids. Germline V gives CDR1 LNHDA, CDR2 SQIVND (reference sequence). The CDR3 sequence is CASRDRGVINGNTIYF. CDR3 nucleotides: TGTGCCAGTAGGGACAGGGGAGTAATTAATGGAAACACCATATATTTT.

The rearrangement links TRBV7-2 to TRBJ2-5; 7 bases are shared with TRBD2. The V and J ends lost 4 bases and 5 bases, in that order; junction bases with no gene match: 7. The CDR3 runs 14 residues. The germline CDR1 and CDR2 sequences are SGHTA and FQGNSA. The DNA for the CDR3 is TGTGCCAGCAGCTCCACTAGCGAGGGGGAGACCCAGTACTTC. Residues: CASSSTSEGETQYF.

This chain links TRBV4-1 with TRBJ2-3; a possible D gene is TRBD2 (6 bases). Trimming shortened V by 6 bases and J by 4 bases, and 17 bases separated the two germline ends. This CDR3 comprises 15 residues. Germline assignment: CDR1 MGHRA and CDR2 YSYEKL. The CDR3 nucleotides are TGCGCCAGCAGGACTCTAGCGTACGGGGCAGATACGCAGTATTTT. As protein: CASRTLAYGADTQYF.

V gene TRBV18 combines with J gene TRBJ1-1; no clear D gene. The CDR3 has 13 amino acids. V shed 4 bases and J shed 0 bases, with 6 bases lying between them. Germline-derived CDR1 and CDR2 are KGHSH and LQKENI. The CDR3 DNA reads TGTGCCAGCTCACAAGACTTGAACACTGAAGCTTTCTTT. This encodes CASSQDLNTEAFF.

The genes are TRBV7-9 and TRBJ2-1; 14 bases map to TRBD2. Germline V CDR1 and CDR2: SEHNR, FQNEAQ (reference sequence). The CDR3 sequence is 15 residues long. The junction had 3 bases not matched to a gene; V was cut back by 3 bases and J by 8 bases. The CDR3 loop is CASSFGTSGSHEQFF. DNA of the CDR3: TGTGCCAGCAGCTTCGGGACTAGCGGGAGTCATGAGCAGTTCTTC.

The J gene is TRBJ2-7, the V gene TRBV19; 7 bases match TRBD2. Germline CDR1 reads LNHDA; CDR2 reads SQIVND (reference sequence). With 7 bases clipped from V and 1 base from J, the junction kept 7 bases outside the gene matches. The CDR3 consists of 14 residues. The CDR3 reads CASKPSGASYEQYF. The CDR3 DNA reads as TGTGCCAGTAAGCCAAGCGGGGCTTCCTACGAGCAGTACTTC. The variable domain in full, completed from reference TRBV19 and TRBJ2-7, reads DGGITQSPKYLFRKEGQNVTLSCEQNLNHDAMYWYRQDPGQGLRLIYYSQIVNDFQKGDIAEGYSVSREKKESFPLTVTSAQKNPTAFYLCASKPSGASYEQYFGPGTRLTVT.

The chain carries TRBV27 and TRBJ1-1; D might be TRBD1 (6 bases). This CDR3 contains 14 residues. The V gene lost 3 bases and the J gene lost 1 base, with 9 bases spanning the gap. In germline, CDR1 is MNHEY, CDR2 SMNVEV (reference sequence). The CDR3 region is CASSFTGANTEAFF. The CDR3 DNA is TGTGCCAGCAGTTTCACGGGGGCGAACACTGAAGCTTTCTTT.

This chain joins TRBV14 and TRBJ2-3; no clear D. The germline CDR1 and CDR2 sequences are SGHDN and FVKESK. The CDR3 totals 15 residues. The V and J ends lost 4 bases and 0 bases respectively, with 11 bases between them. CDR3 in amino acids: CASSPRLSSTDTQYF. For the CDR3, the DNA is TGTGCCAGCAGCCCCCGACTGTCTAGCACAGATACGCAGTATTTT.

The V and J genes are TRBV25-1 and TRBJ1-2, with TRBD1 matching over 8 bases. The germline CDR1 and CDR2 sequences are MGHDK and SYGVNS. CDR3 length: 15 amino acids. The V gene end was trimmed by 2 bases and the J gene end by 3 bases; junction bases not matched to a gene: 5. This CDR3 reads CASSEVSDRDYGYTF. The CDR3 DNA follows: TGTGCCAGCAGTGAAGTTTCGGACAGGGACTATGGCTACACCTTC.

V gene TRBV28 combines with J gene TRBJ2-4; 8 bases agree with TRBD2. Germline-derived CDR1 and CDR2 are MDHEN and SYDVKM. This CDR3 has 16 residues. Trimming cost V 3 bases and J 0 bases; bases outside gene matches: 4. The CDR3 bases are TGTGCCAGCAGTTTTAGCCTAGCGGGAGCCAAAAACATTCAGTACTTC. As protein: CASSFSLAGAKNIQYF.

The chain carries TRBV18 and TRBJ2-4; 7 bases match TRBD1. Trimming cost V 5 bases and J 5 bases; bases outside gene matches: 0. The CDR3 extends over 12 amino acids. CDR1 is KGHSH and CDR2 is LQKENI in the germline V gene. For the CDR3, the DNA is TGTGCCAGCTCAGGGACAGAAAACATTCAGTACTTC. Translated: CASSGTENIQYF.

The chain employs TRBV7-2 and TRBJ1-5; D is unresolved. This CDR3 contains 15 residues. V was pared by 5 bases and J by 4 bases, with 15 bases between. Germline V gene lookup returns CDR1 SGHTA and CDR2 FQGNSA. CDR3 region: CASSPSPERNQPQHF. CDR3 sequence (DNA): TGTGCCAGCAGCCCAAGTCCCGAGCGGAATCAGCCCCAGCATTTT.

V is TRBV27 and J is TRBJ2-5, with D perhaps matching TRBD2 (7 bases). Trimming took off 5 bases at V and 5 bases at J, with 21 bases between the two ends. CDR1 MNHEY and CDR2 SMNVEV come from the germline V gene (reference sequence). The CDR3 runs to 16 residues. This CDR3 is CASSPRWGGRTETQYF. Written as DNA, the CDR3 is TGTGCCAGCAGTCCTCGGTGGGGGGGCCGTACGGAGACCCAGTACTTC.

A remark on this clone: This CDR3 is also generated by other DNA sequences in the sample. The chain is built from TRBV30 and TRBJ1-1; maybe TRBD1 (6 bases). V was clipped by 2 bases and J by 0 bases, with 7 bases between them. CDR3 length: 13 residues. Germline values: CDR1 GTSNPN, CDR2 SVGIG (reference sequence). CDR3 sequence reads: CAWSTGLNTEAFF. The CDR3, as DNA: TGTGCCTGGAGTACAGGGTTGAACACTGAAGCTTTCTTT.

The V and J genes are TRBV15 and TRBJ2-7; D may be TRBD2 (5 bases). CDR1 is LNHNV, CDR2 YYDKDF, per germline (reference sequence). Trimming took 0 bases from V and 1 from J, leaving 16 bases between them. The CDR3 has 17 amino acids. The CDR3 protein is CATSRELMGVGSYEQYF. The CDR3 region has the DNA TGTGCCACCAGCAGAGAGTTGATGGGAGTGGGATCCTACGAGCAGTACTTC.

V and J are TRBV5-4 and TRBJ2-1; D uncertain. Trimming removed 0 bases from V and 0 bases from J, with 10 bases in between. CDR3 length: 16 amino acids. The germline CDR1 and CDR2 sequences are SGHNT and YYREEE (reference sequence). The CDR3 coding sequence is TGTGCCAGCAGCTTGGACAGTTACCTCTCCTACAATGAGCAGTTCTTC. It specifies CASSLDSYLSYNEQFF.

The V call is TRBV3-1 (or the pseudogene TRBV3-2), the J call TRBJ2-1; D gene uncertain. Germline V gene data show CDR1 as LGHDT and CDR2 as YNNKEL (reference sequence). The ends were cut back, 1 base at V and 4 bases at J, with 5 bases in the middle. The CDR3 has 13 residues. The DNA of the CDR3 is TGTGCCAGCAGCCAAGCTACTTACAATGAGCAGTTCTTC. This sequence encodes CASSQATYNEQFF.

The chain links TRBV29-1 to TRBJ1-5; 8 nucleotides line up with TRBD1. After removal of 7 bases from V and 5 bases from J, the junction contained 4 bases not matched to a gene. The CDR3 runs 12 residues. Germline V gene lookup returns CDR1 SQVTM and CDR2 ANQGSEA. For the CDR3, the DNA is TGCAGCGCCGGACAGGGCGATCAGCCCCAGCATTTT. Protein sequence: CSAGQGDQPQHF.

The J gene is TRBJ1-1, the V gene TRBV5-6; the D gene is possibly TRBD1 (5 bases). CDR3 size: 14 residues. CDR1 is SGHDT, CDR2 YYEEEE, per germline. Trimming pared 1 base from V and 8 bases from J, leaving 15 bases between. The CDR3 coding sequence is TGTGCCAGCAGCTTGTTTAATGCACGGGACGAAGCTTTCTTT. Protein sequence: CASSLFNARDEAFF.

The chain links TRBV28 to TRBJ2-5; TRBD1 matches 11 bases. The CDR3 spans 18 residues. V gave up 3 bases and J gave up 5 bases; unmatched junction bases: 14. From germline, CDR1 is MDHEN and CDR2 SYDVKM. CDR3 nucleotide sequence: TGTGCCAGCAGTTTCCCAAGACCCCGGACAGGGGGCACTGAGACCCAGTACTTC. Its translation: CASSFPRPRTGGTETQYF.

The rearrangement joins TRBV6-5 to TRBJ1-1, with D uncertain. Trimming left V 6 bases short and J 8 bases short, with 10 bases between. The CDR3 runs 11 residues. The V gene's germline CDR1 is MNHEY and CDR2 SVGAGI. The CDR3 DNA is TGTGCCAGCAGGAATCCGGGAGAAGCTTTCTTT. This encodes CASRNPGEAFF.

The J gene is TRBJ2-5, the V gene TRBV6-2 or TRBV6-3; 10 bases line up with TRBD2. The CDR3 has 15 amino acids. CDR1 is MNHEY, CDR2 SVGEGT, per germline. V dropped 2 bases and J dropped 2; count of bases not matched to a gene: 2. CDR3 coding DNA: TGTGCCAGCAGTTACCTAGCGGGGGCTCAAGAGACCCAGTACTTC. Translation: CASSYLAGAQETQYF.

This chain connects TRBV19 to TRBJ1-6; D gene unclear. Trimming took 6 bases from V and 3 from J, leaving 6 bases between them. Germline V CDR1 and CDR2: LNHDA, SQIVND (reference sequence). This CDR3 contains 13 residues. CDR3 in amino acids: CASRGNYNSPLHF. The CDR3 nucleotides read TGTGCCAGTAGGGGCAACTATAATTCACCCCTCCACTTT.

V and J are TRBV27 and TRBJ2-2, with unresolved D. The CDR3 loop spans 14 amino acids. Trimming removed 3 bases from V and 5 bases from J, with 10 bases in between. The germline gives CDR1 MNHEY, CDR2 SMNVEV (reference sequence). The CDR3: CASSLAVGTGELFF. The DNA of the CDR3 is TGTGCCAGCAGTTTGGCTGTTGGGACCGGGGAGCTGTTTTTT.